This T cell receptor (beta chain) was recorded in a study of a mutant IDH1 vaccine in newly diagnosed glioma. In the study overall: The patients were given eight vaccinations, one each in weeks 1, 3, 5, 7, 11, 15, 19 and 23. Receipt of radiotherapy, temozolomide, or both preceded the study, and most received both. Study-wide results and limits: Any relationship between pseudoprogression and changes in top peripheral T cell clonotypes seemed absent.

Generated by immunoSEQ multiplex PCR, the TCRdb table keeps only in-frame clones and is missing some. The data hold roughly 40,000 clones, with more than 85% observed a single time. Time point given: week 5, during vaccination. The vaccine gave 300 ug of a 20-mer mutant IDH1 peptide subcutaneously per dose. Each donor presented with a new WHO grade 3 or 4 astrocytoma that tested IDH1-mutant and showed ATRX loss. Trimming left V 2 bases short and J 8 bases short, with 10 bases between. Germline V CDR1 and CDR2: LGHNA, YNFKEQ. The CDR3 runs 13 residues. For this clone: Its target is not known.

The chain combines TRBV4-2 with TRBJ2-1, with D maybe TRBD1 (6 bases). This clonotype was sampled from a man in his fifties or sixties with glioma. The source material was PBMCs, sampled from a glioma patient whose treatment included an IDH1 peptide vaccine. The CDR3 nucleotides read TGTGCCAGCAGCCAACGACAGGACCATGAGCAGTTCTTC. Protein product: CASSQRQDHEQFF.